A single sample gave rise to the 13 T cell receptor beta chains below, sequenced in a study of CD8+CD57+ T cells in acquired aplastic anemia. Template material for TCR beta VDJ and CDR3 profiling consisted of genomic DNA. TCRdb recomputed calls from the reads with MiXCR, one row per CDR3 protein. The data contain 75,000 to 80,000 distinct CDR3 sequences, less than 85% of them seen just once; the ten biggest clones take up approximately 81%. Previously, flow cytometry had revealed CD8+CD57+ cell expansion in the patients chosen for sequencing. The sequenced sample was sorted CD4+, CD8+, or CD8+CD57+ T cells (not recorded which) from PBMCs. These receptors were obtained from a human donor with aplastic anemia.

The rearrangement links TRBV7-6 to TRBJ1-1; TRBD1 agrees at 8 bases. CDR1 is SGHVS, CDR2 FNYEAQ, per germline. V lost 5 bases, J lost 3 bases, and 2 bases stayed unmatched. The CDR3 is made up of 13 amino acids. As DNA, the CDR3 is TGTGCCAGCAGCGCGGACAGGGACACTGAAGCTTTCTTT. Protein sequence: CASSADRDTEAFF.

The chain carries TRBV24-1 and TRBJ1-3; D may be TRBD1 (6 bases). The CDR3 loop spans 17 amino acids. Germline CDR1 KGHDR, CDR2 SFDVKD. With 2 bases removed from V and 3 bases from J, the gap between germline ends came to 16 bases. The CDR3 loop reads CATSDSTDRRDGNTIYF. As DNA, the CDR3 is TGTGCCACCAGTGATTCGACCGACAGGCGAGATGGAAACACCATATATTTT.

This clonotype was detected ten times or more. The J gene is TRBJ2-1, the V gene TRBV12-3 or TRBV12-4; 7 bases are a match to TRBD2. The CDR3 has 14 residues. V dropped 0 bases and J dropped 8; count of bases not matched to a gene: 4. CDR3 DNA: TGTGCCAGCAGTTTAGCGGGCACTAGCGATGAGCAGTTCTTC. Its protein is CASSLAGTSDEQFF.

Only a few counts were recorded for this clonotype. The chain carries TRBV10-3 and TRBJ2-5, with 10 positions matching TRBD2. The CDR3 is 14 residues long. Trimming took 5 bases from V and 5 from J; bases not matched to a gene: 5. CDR1 ENHRY and CDR2 SYGVKD come from the germline V gene. The CDR3 DNA reads as TGTGCCATCAGTCTAACTAGCGGGGCGGAGACCCAGTACTTC. It codes for CAISLTSGAETQYF.

The chain employs TRBV15 and TRBJ1-4; D gene unclear. CDR1 LNHNV and CDR2 YYDKDF come from the germline V gene (reference sequence). With 4 bases removed from V and 8 bases from J, the gap between germline ends came to 8 bases. The CDR3 length is 12 residues. This chain's CDR3 is CATSINREKLFF. DNA of the CDR3: TGTGCCACCAGCATTAATAGGGAAAAACTGTTTTTT.

This chain links TRBV19 with TRBJ2-1, with D tentatively TRBD1 (6 bases). This CDR3 has 14 residues. Trimming removed 5 bases from V and 3 bases from J, with 11 bases in between. Per germline, CDR1 LNHDA and CDR2 SQIVND (reference sequence). For the CDR3, the DNA is TGTGCCAGTAGTTCAGGGGTAATCTACAATGAGCAGTTCTTC. The encoded protein is CASSSGVIYNEQFF.

The J gene is TRBJ2-7, the V gene TRBV5-1, with D uncertain. The CDR3 consists of 15 residues. Per the germline V gene, CDR1 is SGHRS and CDR2 is YFSETQ. V gave up 0 bases and J gave up 2 bases, with 12 bases separating them. Written as DNA, the CDR3 is TGCGCCAGCAGCTTGGAGGGCGGCATCGCCTACGAGCAGTACTTC. Translated, it gives CASSLEGGIAYEQYF. The variable domain in full, completed from reference TRBV5-1 and TRBJ2-7, reads KAGVTQTPRYLIKTRGQQVTLSCSPISGHRSVSWYQQTPGQGLQFLFEYFSETQRNKGNFPGRFSGRQFSNSRSEMNVSTLELGDSALYLCASSLEGGIAYEQYFGPGTRLTVT.

The chain couples TRBV15 to TRBJ1-5; 9 nucleotides align to TRBD1. This CDR3 region has 16 residues. V lost 0 bases and J lost 4; bases outside the gene matches: 4. Germline-derived CDR1 and CDR2 are LNHNV and YYDKDF (reference sequence). This CDR3 is CATSRDGTGPNQPQHF. The CDR3 nucleotides read TGTGCCACCAGCAGAGATGGGACAGGGCCTAATCAGCCCCAGCATTTT.

V is TRBV29-1 and J is TRBJ2-7, with 9 bases fitting TRBD1. The J segment lost 4 bases and the V segment lost 4 bases, leaving 8 bases of the junction unmatched. Germline assignment: CDR1 SQVTM and CDR2 ANQGSEA. CDR3 size: 14 residues. The CDR3 bases are TGCAGCGTTGCCCTCGGACAGGGGTGGTACGAGCAGTACTTC. This sequence encodes CSVALGQGWYEQYF.

The V call is TRBV10-3, the J call TRBJ1-5, with D perhaps matching TRBD1 (5 bases). The V end was cut by 3 bases, the J end by 2 bases, with 11 bases between. Germline CDR1 reads ENHRY; CDR2 reads SYGVKD. The CDR3 extends over 15 amino acids. The DNA for the CDR3 is TGTGCCATCAGTGAAGGGCAGGGAGGCAATCAGCCCCAGCATTTT. This sequence encodes CAISEGQGGNQPQHF.

This rearrangement joins TRBV7-2 to TRBJ2-5; 7 positions agree with TRBD1. V lost 6 bases to trimming and J lost 4 bases; unmatched junction nucleotides: 2. Germline V gene lookup returns CDR1 SGHTA and CDR2 FQGNSA. The CDR3 is made up of 12 amino acids. The CDR3 DNA sequence: TGTGCCAGCAGGGACAGGCGAGAGACCCAGTACTTC. Translating gives CASRDRRETQYF. Drawing the rest from reference TRBV7-2 and TRBJ2-5, the complete variable domain is GAGVSQSPSNKVTEKGKDVELRCDPISGHTALYWYRQSLGQGLEFLIYFQGNSAPDKSGLPSDRFSAERTGGSVSTLTIQRTQQEDSAVYLCASRDRRETQYFGPGTRLLVL.

The chain uses TRBV2 and TRBJ2-5; D might be TRBD1 or TRBD2, each matching 5 bases. The CDR3 contains 13 residues. The V and J ends lost 7 bases and 4 bases respectively, with 13 bases between them. Per the germline V gene, CDR1 is SNHLY and CDR2 is FYNNEI. This CDR3 reads CASTRRGVETQYF. Here the CDR3 DNA reads TGTGCCAGCACCCGGCGAGGGGTAGAGACCCAGTACTTC. The whole variable domain, filled in from reference TRBV2 and TRBJ2-5, reads EPEVTQTPSHQVTQMGQEVILRCVPISNHLYFYWYRQILGQKVEFLVSFYNNEISEKSEIFDDQFSVERPDGSNFTLKIRSTKLEDSAMYFCASTRRGVETQYFGPGTRLLVL.

This chain links TRBV2 with TRBJ1-1; 9 nucleotides match TRBD1. Germline V gene sequence: CDR1 SNHLY, CDR2 FYNNEI. The CDR3 is 15 amino acids. With V trimmed by 6 bases and J by 1 base, 6 bases remained unmatched. DNA for the CDR3: TGTGCCAGCAGAGCACAGGGGGCCCGGAACACTGAAGCTTTCTTT. It translates to CASRAQGARNTEAFF. The variable domain in full, with the rest retrieved from reference TRBV2 and TRBJ1-1, is EPEVTQTPSHQVTQMGQEVILRCVPISNHLYFYWYRQILGQKVEFLVSFYNNEISEKSEIFDDQFSVERPDGSNFTLKIRSTKLEDSAMYFCASRAQGARNTEAFFGQGTRLTVV.